Listed below are T cell receptor beta chains from one sample, sequenced in a study of blood T cell repertoires in COVID-19. TCRdb's copy holds only in-frame clones and misses some; the assay was immunoSEQ multiplex PCR. The table has roughly 170,000 clones, approximately 87% seen once; the top ten hold around 21%. Material for sequencing was peripheral blood. Receptors were obtained from a man in his 70s with active or convalescent COVID-19. CDR3s include the opening cysteine and the closing phenylalanine or tryptophan. A D gene is named only where the DNA matches it firmly.

j_call,d_call,v_call,cdr3_nt,cdr3_aa
TRBJ1-2,TRBD1,TRBV5-1,TGCGCCAGCAGTCACGACAGGGGATTGGGTGGCTACACCTTC,CASSHDRGLGGYTF
TRBJ1-2,NA,TRBV5-1,TGCGCCAGCAGCTTGGTCGCAGGGCTAAGTGGCTACACCTTC,CASSLVAGLSGYTF
TRBJ2-7,TRBD2,TRBV6-1,TGTGCCAGTAGTGACGGGGGGACCGACCTTTACGAGCAGTACTTC,CASSDGGTDLYEQYF
TRBJ2-7,NA,TRBV3-1/TRBV3-2,TGTGCCAGCAGCCCCTGGACAGTCCGCTCCTACGAGCAGTACTTC,CASSPWTVRSYEQYF
TRBJ2-3,NA,TRBV11-3,TGTGCCAGCAGCCAACAGGGCACAGATACGCAGTATTTT,CASSQQGTDTQYF
TRBJ1-2,NA,TRBV14,TGTGCCAGCAGTTATGGCGGATACTATGGCTACACCTTC,CASSYGGYYGYTF
TRBJ2-1,TRBD2,TRBV5-4,TGTGCCAGCAGCTCCGGGGGGGCAGCCAGCTATGAGCAGTTCTTC,CASSSGGAASYEQFF
TRBJ2-7,NA,TRBV10-3,TGTGCCATCTCCGGGTGGGGGGACGAGCAGTACTTC,CAISGWGDEQYF
TRBJ2-1,TRBD1,TRBV10-3,TGTGCCATCAGTGTGGGGACAGGGATTGTCAATGAGCAGTTCTTC,CAISVGTGIVNEQFF
TRBJ2-1,TRBD2,TRBV27,TGTGCCAGCAGTCCTTCGGGAGGGGTGAGGACCTACAATGAGCAGTTCTTC,CASSPSGGVRTYNEQFF
TRBJ1-5,TRBD1,TRBV3-1/TRBV3-2,TGTGCCAGCAGCGCCGGGACAGGGCGGAATCAGCCCCAGCATTTT,CASSAGTGRNQPQHF
TRBJ1-6,TRBD1,TRBV12-3/TRBV12-4,TGTGCCAGCAGCGACAGGGCCGACTCACCCCTCCACTTT,CASSDRADSPLHF
TRBJ2-2,TRBD2,TRBV7-2,TGTGCCAGCAGCTTAGATAGCGGGATAAGTAACACCGGGGAGCTGTTTTTT,CASSLDSGISNTGELFF